This TCR beta chain was identified in a study of blood T cell repertoires in COVID-19. Study overall: Italy, Spain and the United States were the sources of the convalescent and acute COVID-19 samples. PBMCs, B-cell-depleted T cells, or T cells were the source of the cDNA or gDNA that made up the material.

Only one count was recorded for this clone. The CDR3 is 15 residues long. The germline V gene has CDR1 SGHDN and CDR2 FVKESK. The junction had 7 bases not matched to a gene; V was cut back by 7 bases and J by 7 bases. Authors' methods: Amplification with reference gene primers provided the estimates of nucleated cell counts. Assay used: immunoSEQ multiplex PCR; TCRdb lists only in-frame clones, some missing. That table is the source of V, J and clone size, and D and trimming were worked out from the DNA. The profile shows about 130,000 clones, approximately 85% of them singletons. J is TRBJ2-1 and V is TRBV14, with 13 bases aligning to TRBD2. Sequenced material: peripheral blood. The TCR originated in a human donor in a cohort sampled during active COVID-19. As DNA, the CDR3 is TGTGCCAGCAAACCGGGACTAGCGGGAATAAATGAGCAGTTCTTC. Its protein product is CASKPGLAGINEQFF.